This TCR beta chain was identified during a study of early T cells in non-severe SARS-CoV-2 infection. The germline CDR1 and CDR2 sequences are SGHAT and FQNNGV. There are 15 residues in the CDR3. Trimming pared 5 bases from V and 0 bases from J, leaving 14 bases between. TCRdb independently ran MiXCR on the 5' RACE reads; one entry per CDR3 protein. Of tens of thousands of distinct CDR3 sequences in the sample, roughly an eighth were seen once. A few counts support this clonotype. This sequence joins TRBV11-2 and TRBJ2-7, with D perhaps TRBD1 (6 bases). Sequencing used whole blood. This receptor was obtained from an adult who was a healthcare worker with PCR-confirmed SARS-CoV-2 infection or an uninfected control (not recorded which). The CDR3 region has the DNA TGTGCCAGCAGCACCCTGACAGGTTCCTCCTACGAGCAGTACTTC. Translated, it gives CASSTLTGSSYEQYF.